Below, 15 T cell receptor beta chains from the same sample are listed, as sequenced in a study of CD8+ T cells in alopecia areata. RNA extraction and reverse transcription yielded cDNA as sequencing template. The table came from immunoSEQ multiplex PCR; TCRdb's copy has only in-frame clones and leaves some out. The sample has more than 85,000 clones, roughly two fifths seen once. Input material: CD4+ T cells sorted from blood. Source of these receptors: a human donor with alopecia areata.

This clone was detected only once. The chain links TRBV29-1 to TRBJ2-1; 7 positions agree with TRBD1. The germline V gene has CDR1 SQVTM and CDR2 ANQGSEA. Trimming cost V 3 bases and J 2 bases; bases outside gene matches: 4. The CDR3 loop spans 14 amino acids. Written as DNA, the CDR3 is TGCAGCGTTGACCCTACAGGGGCCTACAATGAGCAGTTCTTC. Amino acid sequence: CSVDPTGAYNEQFF.

The rearrangement links TRBV30 to TRBJ2-5; 10 bases are a match to TRBD1. This CDR3 spans 13 amino acids. Per the germline V gene, CDR1 is GTSNPN and CDR2 is SVGIG (reference sequence). The J segment lost 9 bases and the V segment lost 5 bases, leaving 9 bases of the junction unmatched. As DNA, the CDR3 is TGTGCCTGGGGGACAGGGGCCGGCGAGGCCCAGTACTTC. It codes for CAWGTGAGEAQYF.

J is TRBJ2-7 and V is TRBV5-6; unclear D gene. V was clipped by 1 base and J by 0 bases, with 5 bases between them. The CDR3 covers 13 residues. From germline, CDR1 is SGHDT and CDR2 YYEEEE. The CDR3 loop is CASSLPSSYEQYF. DNA of the CDR3: TGTGCCAGCAGCTTGCCGAGCTCCTACGAGCAGTACTTC.

This clone was picked up one time. The rearrangement uses TRBV11-2 and TRBJ2-7, with D hard to call. The V end lost 5 bases, the J end lost 6 bases, and 8 bases lay between the germline ends. The CDR3 is made up of 11 amino acids. CDR1 is SGHAT and CDR2 is FQNNGV in the germline V gene. CDR3 nucleotide sequence: TGTGCCAGCAGCCATCGTTTCGAGCAGTACTTC. Translated: CASSHRFEQYF.

As regards this clone: The junction differs from germline at one of its ends, possibly a read error. The chain recombines TRBV7-7 with TRBJ2-1; 8 bases align to TRBD2. CDR1 and CDR2 (germline): SSHAT, FNYEAQ (reference sequence). The CDR3 spans 16 residues. The CDR3 spells CASSLENRGGLNEQFF. For the CDR3, the DNA is TGTGCTAGCAGCTTAGAGAATCGGGGGGGCTTAAATGAGCAGTTCTTC.

The chain recombines TRBV6-5 with TRBJ2-2, with D perhaps matching TRBD1 (6 bases). The germline gives CDR1 MNHEY, CDR2 SVGAGI. With 5 bases removed from V and 3 bases from J, the gap between germline ends came to 13 bases. The CDR3 has 15 residues. This CDR3 is CASSLVQGHTGELFF. The CDR3 DNA sequence: TGTGCCAGCAGTCTGGTCCAGGGGCACACCGGGGAGCTGTTTTTT.

This clone was counted a few times. V gene TRBV28 combines with J gene TRBJ2-3, with D tentatively TRBD2 (6 bases). V dropped 6 bases and J dropped 4 bases, with 14 bases sitting between them. Germline CDR1 reads MDHEN; CDR2 reads SYDVKM. The CDR3 spans 14 residues. CDR3 in DNA: TGTGCCAGCAGCCTGACTAGTGGATCAGATACGCAGTATTTT. As protein: CASSLTSGSDTQYF. Based on the CDR3 plus reference TRBV28 and TRBJ2-3, the full variable domain is DVKVTQSSRYLVKRTGEKVFLECVQDMDHENMFWYRQDPGLGLRLIYFSYDVKMKEKGDIPEGYSVSREKKERFSLILESASTNQTSMYLCASSLTSGSDTQYFGPGTRLTVL.

The J gene is TRBJ2-5, the V gene TRBV2, with D unresolved. From germline, CDR1 is SNHLY and CDR2 FYNNEI. Trimming removed 4 bases from V and 4 bases from J, with 10 bases in between. This CDR3 is built from 13 residues. The CDR3 DNA reads as TGTGCCAGCAGTGGAGGTTTTGCAGAGACCCAGTACTTC. Protein sequence: CASSGGFAETQYF.

This clone was picked up a small number of times. The rearrangement uses TRBV29-1 and TRBJ2-2, with D perhaps matching TRBD2 (6 bases). The CDR3 spans 12 residues. V lost 7 bases and J lost 1, with 7 bases in between. Germline V gene sequence: CDR1 SQVTM, CDR2 ANQGSEA. DNA for the CDR3: TGCAGCGGCGGGGTGAACACCGGGGAGCTGTTTTTT. Translating it yields CSGGVNTGELFF.

This chain links TRBV11-2 with TRBJ1-2, with TRBD1 identical over 9 bases. V was pared by 6 bases and J by 1 base, with 3 bases of the junction left unmatched. CDR1 SGHAT and CDR2 FQNNGV come from the germline V gene. The CDR3 is made up of 14 amino acids. The CDR3 region is CASRQGASNYGYTF. The CDR3 DNA reads TGTGCCAGCAGACAGGGGGCGAGTAACTATGGCTACACCTTC. Variable domain in full (rest from reference TRBV11-2 and TRBJ1-2): EAGVAQSPRYKIIEKRQSVAFWCNPISGHATLYWYQQILGQGPKLLIQFQNNGVVDDSQLPKDRFSAERLKGVDSTLKIQPAKLEDSAVYLCASRQGASNYGYTFGSGTRLTVV.

This chain uses TRBV30 with TRBJ2-1; possibly TRBD1 or TRBD2 for D (5 bases each). This CDR3 contains 15 residues. V lost 4 bases, J lost 10 bases, and 23 bases lay in between. The germline V gene encodes CDR1 GTSNPN and CDR2 SVGIG (reference sequence). The CDR3 DNA follows: TGTGCCTGGAACTCGGGGCGTACTTCGTCCGGCGAGCAGTTCTTC. It is translated as CAWNSGRTSSGEQFF.

The CDR3 sequence: CSVERTGVETQYF. The CDR3 nucleotides are TGCAGCGTTGAAAGGACTGGTGTGGAGACCCAGTACTTC. The genes are TRBV29-1 and TRBJ2-5, with D maybe TRBD2 (5 bases). Trimming shortened V by 2 bases and J by 5 bases, and 12 bases separated the two germline ends. The CDR3 is made up of 13 amino acids. In germline, CDR1 is SQVTM, CDR2 ANQGSEA.

V is TRBV27 and J is TRBJ1-2; no reliable D call. Trimming shortened V by 4 bases and J by 8 bases, and 17 bases separated the two germline ends. The CDR3 consists of 14 residues. Germline CDR1 reads MNHEY; CDR2 reads SMNVEV (reference sequence). CDR3: CASSYHRGPGGYTF. The CDR3, as DNA: TGTGCCAGCAGTTACCACAGAGGACCGGGCGGCTACACCTTC.

This clone was counted between two and nine times. This chain joins TRBV11-2 and TRBJ1-1, with D possibly being TRBD1 (5 bases). The CDR3 length is 14 residues. Germline values: CDR1 SGHAT, CDR2 FQNNGV. Trimming took 1 base from V and 1 from J, leaving 7 bases between them. CDR3 nucleotide sequence: TGTGCCAGCAGCTTAGGACAGCCGAACACTGAAGCTTTCTTT. Encoded protein: CASSLGQPNTEAFF.

The chain uses TRBV10-2 and TRBJ2-5; the match to TRBD2 covers 14 bases. V gave up 7 bases and J gave up 4 bases; unmatched junction bases: 11. CDR3 length equals 17 residues. Germline V gene sequence: CDR1 WSHSY, CDR2 SAAADI. CDR3 sequence (DNA): TGCGCCAGCACTCGGACGACCGGGACTAGCGGGAGAGAGACCCAGTACTTC. This codes for CASTRTTGTSGRETQYF.